The 13 T cell receptor beta chains listed next were all sequenced from one sample in a study of blood T cell repertoires in COVID-19. The method was immunoSEQ multiplex PCR; TCRdb's version includes in-frame clones alone and lacks a portion of them. This table holds about 130,000 clones, about 83% found once. Sequencing was done on a sample of peripheral blood. These receptors were taken from a man aged 35-49 years with active or convalescent COVID-19.

V usage is TRBV18 and J usage is TRBJ1-1, with D uncertain. Germline CDR1 is KGHSH and CDR2 is LQKENI. Trimming took off 4 bases at V and 10 bases at J, with 13 bases between the two ends. This CDR3 region has 12 residues. Here the CDR3 reads CASSHRNGGAFF. Here the CDR3 DNA reads TGTGCCAGCTCACATAGAAACGGAGGAGCTTTCTTT.

This clone is judged large. The J gene is TRBJ2-5, the V gene TRBV5-8; TRBD2 is a possible D gene (5 bases). The CDR3 contains 11 residues. With 9 bases removed from V and 3 bases from J, the gap between germline ends came to 9 bases. From germline, CDR1 is SGHTS and CDR2 YDEGEE. In nucleotides, the CDR3 is TGTGCCAAGGACGGGAAAGAGACCCAGTACTTC. Amino acids: CAKDGKETQYF. Full variable domain (rest looked up from reference TRBV5-8 and TRBJ2-5): EAGVTQSPTHLIKTRGQQATLRCSPISGHTSVYWYQQALGLGLQFLLWYDEGEERNRGNFPPRFSGRQFPNYSSELNVNALELEDSALYLCAKDGKETQYFGPGTRLLVL.

V and J are TRBV28 and TRBJ1-5; D gene uncertain. Germline loops: CDR1 MDHEN, CDR2 SYDVKM. V dropped 2 bases and J dropped 5 bases, with 16 bases sitting between them. There are 16 residues in the CDR3. The CDR3 loop is CASSLGPGGGYQPQHF. The CDR3 DNA sequence: TGTGCCAGCAGTTTAGGACCCGGAGGAGGATATCAGCCCCAGCATTTT.

The V call is TRBV19, the J call TRBJ1-1; TRBD1 matches 9 bases. The ends lost 6 bases at V and 12 bases at J; junction bases unmatched: 8. The CDR3 is 12 amino acids. Germline V gene lookup returns CDR1 LNHDA and CDR2 SQIVND (reference sequence). The DNA of the CDR3 is TGTGCCAGTAGCCCGGGACAGGGAATGTCTTTCTTT. Residues: CASSPGQGMSFF.

This chain connects TRBV9 to TRBJ2-3, with 14 bases fitting TRBD2. The CDR3 spans 15 residues. The junction had 4 bases not matched to a gene; V was cut back by 4 bases and J by 6 bases. CDR1 SGDLS and CDR2 YYNGEE come from the germline V gene. CDR3 bases: TGTGCCAGCAGCTCGGGACTAGCGGGGGTTGATACGCAGTATTTT. Translating gives CASSSGLAGVDTQYF.

The J gene is TRBJ1-2, the V gene TRBV19, with a tentative D call TRBD1 (5 bases). This CDR3 contains 13 residues. Germline V gives CDR1 LNHDA, CDR2 SQIVND (reference sequence). With 4 bases removed from V and 8 bases from J, the gap between germline ends came to 14 bases. The CDR3 coding sequence is TGTGCCAGTAGTACGGGAGGGACTGGCGGCTACACCTTC. Its translation: CASSTGGTGGYTF.

This clone was recorded a few times. The rearrangement joins TRBV5-1 to TRBJ1-2, with a weak D call TRBD1 (6 bases). The germline V gene encodes CDR1 SGHRS and CDR2 YFSETQ. The CDR3 has 15 amino acids. Trimming left V 0 bases short and J 4 bases short, with 13 bases between. The CDR3 loop is CASSLADRTGYGYTF. CDR3 bases: TGCGCCAGCAGCTTGGCCGACAGGACGGGCTATGGCTACACCTTC.

The chain couples TRBV11-3 to TRBJ2-1; 7 nucleotides line up with TRBD1. Germline loops: CDR1 SGHNT, CDR2 YENEEA. The CDR3 runs to 12 residues. The CDR3 region is CASQGVNNEQFF. The CDR3 DNA follows: TGTGCTAGCCAGGGGGTCAACAATGAGCAGTTCTTC. The complete variable domain, with remaining parts taken from reference TRBV11-3 and TRBJ2-1, reads EAGVVQSPRYKIIEKKQPVAFWCNPISGHNTLYWYLQNLGQGPELLIRYENEEAVDDSQLPKDRFSAERLKGVDSTLKIQPAELGDSAVYLCASQGVNNEQFFGPGTRLTVL.

The chain recombines TRBV3-1 (or the pseudogene TRBV3-2) with TRBJ1-1; maybe TRBD1 (6 bases). The germline V gene encodes CDR1 LGHDT and CDR2 YNNKEL (reference sequence). V was shortened by 0 bases and J by 10 bases, with 15 bases between the two germline ends. CDR3 length equals 14 residues. The CDR3 is CASSQDGRRGGAFF. In DNA, the CDR3 is TGTGCCAGCAGCCAAGATGGAAGGAGAGGGGGAGCTTTCTTT.

This clone was counted a single time. The rearrangement links TRBV6-4 to TRBJ2-3; 8 bases agree with TRBD2. V lost 0 bases and J lost 7; bases outside the gene matches: 9. CDR3 length equals 16 residues. CDR1 and CDR2 from the germline V gene are MRHNA and SNTAGT. DNA of the CDR3: TGTGCCAGCAGTGACTCTTCTTACGGGGGGGCGAATACGCAGTATTTT. Amino acids: CASSDSSYGGANTQYF.

This rearrangement joins TRBV4-3 to TRBJ2-7; D possibly corresponds to TRBD1 (6 bases). Looked up from germline, CDR1 is LGHNA and CDR2 is YSLEER. The CDR3 has 15 amino acids. Trimming shortened V by 1 base and J by 1 base, and 11 bases separated the two germline ends. CDR3 in DNA: TGCGCCAGCAGCCAAGGGACAGATTCTTCCTACGAGCAGTACTTC. Translating it yields CASSQGTDSSYEQYF.

The rearrangement uses TRBV5-4 and TRBJ1-6, with unresolved D. Germline V CDR1 and CDR2: SGHNT, YYREEE (reference sequence). Trimming pared 3 bases from V and 5 bases from J, leaving 6 bases between. The CDR3 is 13 residues long. The CDR3 sequence is CASSSQNNSPLHF. The CDR3 coding sequence is TGTGCCAGCAGCTCCCAGAATAATTCACCCCTCCACTTT.

The chain uses TRBV6-5 and TRBJ2-1; D call uncertain. V dropped 0 bases and J dropped 4 bases, with 7 bases sitting between them. This CDR3 has 14 residues. Germline-derived CDR1 and CDR2 are MNHEY and SVGAGI. In DNA form, the CDR3 reads TGTGCCAGCAGTTACTCCCGTATATACAATGAGCAGTTCTTC. This gives the protein CASSYSRIYNEQFF.